Below, 19 T cell receptor beta chains from the same sample are listed, as sequenced in a study of human T cells and chemical hapten exposure. The time point denotes: pre-sensitization, week 0. Treatment specified: therapeutic diphenylcyclopropenone sensitization with weekly scalp DPC. TCRdb fed the RACE reads into MiXCR, producing one record per CDR3 protein. Of fewer than 350,000 distinct CDR3 sequences in the sample, 7.5% to 9% were seen once. The sequences come from whole blood, collected in connection with sensitization to the hapten diphenylcyclopropenone (DPC). The receptors derive from a man younger than 35 with alopecia areata. Some clones in this sample may be carry-over from other donors' samples.

This clonotype was seen many times. The chain joins TRBV12-3 or TRBV12-4 to TRBJ1-6; D not resolved. Trimming took off 6 bases at V and 5 bases at J, with 11 bases between the two ends. CDR3 length: 14 residues. This CDR3 is CASSSGRDNSPLHF. Written as DNA, the CDR3 is TGTGCCAGCAGCTCCGGGAGAGATAATTCACCCCTCCACTTT.

The chain has TRBV15 and TRBJ2-3; 9 bases match TRBD1. With 1 base clipped from V and 1 base from J, the junction kept 6 bases outside the gene matches. CDR3 size: 17 residues. The germline V gene has CDR1 LNHNV and CDR2 YYDKDF (reference sequence). CDR3 sequence: CATSRVMGDRGTDTQYF. Written as DNA, the CDR3 is TGTGCCACCAGCAGAGTTATGGGGGACAGGGGCACAGATACGCAGTATTTT.

This clonotype was recorded a few times. The rearrangement links TRBV7-9 to TRBJ2-3, with 9 bases identical to TRBD1. With V trimmed by 4 bases and J by 5 bases, 4 bases remained unmatched. CDR3 length: 14 residues. Germline CDR1 is SEHNR and CDR2 is FQNEAQ (reference sequence). The CDR3 bases are TGTGCCAGCAGCTACCGGGACAGGGAAGATACGCAGTATTTT. Encoded protein: CASSYRDREDTQYF.

The sample holds a few counts of this clonotype. The chain joins TRBV28 to TRBJ1-3; D ambiguous. The germline V gene encodes CDR1 MDHEN and CDR2 SYDVKM. This CDR3 is 15 amino acids long. Trimming removed 6 bases from V and 2 bases from J, with 14 bases in between. The CDR3 DNA reads as TGTGCCAGCAGGAAATTGGACCCAACTGGAAACACCATATATTTT. It specifies CASRKLDPTGNTIYF.

This clonotype was observed a handful of times. The chain is built from TRBV20-1 and TRBJ2-5; D perhaps matches TRBD1 (6 bases). CDR1 and CDR2 from the germline V gene are DFQATT and SNEGSKA (reference sequence). With 5 bases removed from V and 4 bases from J, the gap between germline ends came to 14 bases. The CDR3 extends over 13 amino acids. The CDR3 DNA reads as TGCAGTGCTCCGACTGGGGGCGGAGAGACCCAGTACTTC. Translated: CSAPTGGGETQYF.

The table lists this clonotype with a few counts. The rearrangement uses TRBV28 and TRBJ2-5; D is unclear. The CDR3 runs 11 residues. V lost 6 bases and J lost 5, with 7 bases in between. Per the germline V gene, CDR1 is MDHEN and CDR2 is SYDVKM. The CDR3 reads CASRKLETQYF. CDR3 in DNA: TGTGCCAGCAGAAAATTGGAGACCCAGTACTTC.

V usage is TRBV7-9 and J usage is TRBJ2-2; 7 nucleotides line up with TRBD2. Trimming removed 3 bases from V and 3 bases from J; junction bases left unmatched: 1. The CDR3 length is 14 residues. Per the germline V gene, CDR1 is SEHNR and CDR2 is FQNEAQ (reference sequence). In nucleotides, the CDR3 is TGTGCCAGCAGCTTGCGGGAGTACACCGGGGAGCTGTTTTTT. Residues: CASSLREYTGELFF.

The chain joins TRBV24-1 to TRBJ2-3, with D perhaps TRBD1 (6 bases). CDR1 KGHDR and CDR2 SFDVKD come from the germline V gene. Trimming removed 3 bases from V and 2 bases from J, with 11 bases in between. The CDR3 runs to 15 residues. CDR3 amino acids: CATSDRTEPTDTQYF. CDR3 in DNA: TGTGCCACCAGTGATCGGACAGAACCCACAGATACGCAGTATTTT.

This chain uses TRBV6-6 with TRBJ2-7; D not resolved. The germline V gene has CDR1 MNHNY and CDR2 SVGAGI (reference sequence). V gave up 6 bases and J gave up 1 base, with 13 bases separating them. The CDR3 runs to 14 residues. CDR3 protein: CASSDPALSYEQYF. The CDR3 DNA follows: TGTGCCAGCAGCGACCCCGCCCTATCCTACGAGCAGTACTTC.

This clonotype showed up many times. The V call is TRBV9, the J call TRBJ1-2; the D gene is possibly TRBD1 (5 bases). Trimming pared 4 bases from V and 2 bases from J, leaving 15 bases between. Germline V gene lookup returns CDR1 SGDLS and CDR2 YYNGEE. The CDR3 is made up of 15 amino acids. The CDR3 sequence: CASSSTAGLNYGYTF. DNA for the CDR3: TGTGCCAGCAGCTCTACCGCAGGGTTGAACTATGGCTACACCTTC.

This clonotype came up many times. The rearrangement joins TRBV9 to TRBJ1-2, with 7 bases lining up with TRBD1. This CDR3 has 16 amino acids. CDR1 is SGDLS, CDR2 YYNGEE, per germline. J lost 8 bases, V lost 0 bases, and 13 bases had no gene match. Here the CDR3 reads CASSVDPLGQARGYTF. The CDR3 DNA reads as TGTGCCAGCAGCGTAGACCCCCTCGGACAGGCGCGCGGCTACACCTTC.

The V call is TRBV3-1, the J call TRBJ1-2; no clear D gene. The CDR3 runs 12 residues. The V and J ends lost 4 bases and 5 bases respectively, with 8 bases between them. The germline V gene encodes CDR1 LGHDT and CDR2 YNNKEL (reference sequence). CDR3 amino acids: CASSRTSYGYTF. The CDR3 nucleotides are TGTGCCAGCAGCCGAACTTCTTATGGCTACACCTTC.

The V call is TRBV20-1, the J call TRBJ2-1; tentative D call: TRBD2 (5 bases). The CDR3 contains 13 residues. Germline assignment: CDR1 DFQATT and CDR2 SNEGSKA (reference sequence). The V gene lost 0 bases and the J gene lost 10 bases, with 13 bases spanning the gap. The CDR3 spells CSARDSARVEQFF. In nucleotides, the CDR3 is TGCAGTGCTAGAGATTCGGCGCGGGTAGAGCAGTTCTTC.

This clonotype was seen a handful of times. CDR3 bases: TGTGCCAGCAGTGATAGCAGGGCTTTTCTCGGGGGACTTGTTCAGCCCCAGCATTTT. This gives the protein CASSDSRAFLGGLVQPQHF. The gene calls are TRBV2 and TRBJ1-5; weak D call: TRBD1 (5 bases). From germline, CDR1 is SNHLY and CDR2 FYNNEI. The CDR3 runs to 19 residues. Deletions cut 3 bases from V and 6 bases from J, with 27 bases between.

In its sample, this clonotype was seen a few times. The chain uses TRBV29-1 and TRBJ2-5; maybe TRBD2 (5 bases). Germline V CDR1 and CDR2: SQVTM, ANQGSEA. CDR3 size: 11 residues. Trimming stripped 5 bases from V and 5 bases from J, with 9 bases between. The CDR3 spells CSVTGSETQYF. The CDR3 DNA follows: TGCAGCGTTACGGGAAGCGAGACCCAGTACTTC.

V gene TRBV12-3 or TRBV12-4 combines with J gene TRBJ2-7, with 8 bases fitting TRBD2. The CDR3 runs to 15 residues. V lost 6 bases to trimming and J lost 3 bases; unmatched junction nucleotides: 10. CDR3 sequence: CASSSGLASFYEQYV. In DNA, the CDR3 is TGTGCCAGCAGCTCAGGACTAGCAAGTTTCTACGAGCAGTACGTC.

Written as DNA, the CDR3 is TGTGCCAGCAGCCTATCAGGGGTCACTGAAGCTTTCTTT. Translation gives CASSLSGVTEAFF. V usage is TRBV5-5 and J usage is TRBJ1-1; D is perhaps TRBD1 (6 bases). V lost 4 bases to trimming and J lost 4 bases, with 11 bases between them. There are 13 residues in the CDR3. Germline CDR1 is SGHKS and CDR2 is YYEKEE (reference sequence).

The chain carries TRBV28 and TRBJ1-5; 7 positions agree with TRBD1. The V gene's germline CDR1 is MDHEN and CDR2 SYDVKM. Unmatched junction bases numbered 9, after V lost 2 bases and J lost 5 bases. The CDR3 covers 16 residues. The CDR3 protein is CASSLGFKGADQPQHF. The CDR3, as DNA: TGTGCCAGCAGTTTAGGTTTTAAGGGGGCCGATCAGCCCCAGCATTTT.

The CDR3 here is CASSRQGKTSGNYYEQYV. The CDR3 coding sequence is TGTGCCAGCAGTCGACAGGGGAAGACTAGCGGGAATTACTACGAGCAGTACGTC. The chain links TRBV6-5 to TRBJ2-7, with TRBD2 matching 11 bases. The CDR3 has 18 amino acids. Germline lookup yields CDR1 MNHEY and CDR2 SVGAGI. J lost 3 bases, V lost 5 bases, and 15 bases had no gene match.